What follows are 12 T cell receptor beta chains derived from one specimen sequenced in a study of blood T cell repertoires in COVID-19 (TCRdb year 2020). The method behind the library was the immunoSEQ multiplex PCR assay. TCRdb re-hosts the immuneACCESS table, in-frame sequences only. Its copies lack some clones; in the studies checked, an unresolved V gene accounts for under half of them, and the cause for the rest is not known. The sample has roughly 400,000 clones on record, over 75% of them singletons. The top ten constitute about 2.3% of the sample. The source material was peripheral blood. The receptors were sampled from a woman aged 55-69 years with COVID-19, enrolled during active disease.

With respect to this clone: Other DNA sequences within the sample encode an identical CDR3. The chain links TRBV4-1 to TRBJ2-1, with D possibly matching TRBD2 (7 bases). Trimming stripped 1 base from V and 2 bases from J, with 9 bases between. The V gene's germline CDR1 is MGHRA and CDR2 YSYEKL. The CDR3 contains 15 residues. The CDR3 sequence is CASSQAGGPYNEQFF. As DNA, the CDR3 is TGCGCCAGCAGCCAAGCCGGGGGGCCCTACAATGAGCAGTTCTTC.

This clone was detected only once. J is TRBJ1-5 and V is TRBV19, with D possibly matching TRBD1 (6 bases). The CDR3 is 15 amino acids. Germline V gene data show CDR1 as LNHDA and CDR2 as SQIVND (reference sequence). V gave up 4 bases and J gave up 4 bases, with 14 bases separating them. The CDR3 sequence: CASSRNRDTNQPQHF. The DNA for the CDR3 is TGTGCCAGTAGTAGAAACCGGGACACGAATCAGCCCCAGCATTTT.

This chain joins TRBV7-6 and TRBJ2-2; 16 nucleotides agree with TRBD2. The CDR3 runs to 18 residues. After removal of 5 bases from V and 3 bases from J, the junction contained 6 bases not matched to a gene. Per the germline V gene, CDR1 is SGHVS and CDR2 is FNYEAQ. Written as DNA, the CDR3 is TGTGCCAGCAGCAGCCCGGGACTAGCGGGGGGGTACACCGGGGAGCTGTTTTTT. Translating gives CASSSPGLAGGYTGELFF.

The chain combines TRBV5-1 with TRBJ1-4; TRBD1 matches at 10 bases. The CDR3 length is 16 residues. J lost 8 bases, V lost 4 bases, and 11 bases had no gene match. Germline V gene sequence: CDR1 SGHRS, CDR2 YFSETQ. The CDR3 loop is CASSLAGQGKGEKLFF. The CDR3 nucleotides read TGCGCCAGCAGCCTCGCGGGACAGGGGAAGGGCGAAAAACTGTTTTTT.

The rearrangement links TRBV19 to TRBJ1-5, with 11 nucleotides matching TRBD1. This CDR3 has 15 residues. After removal of 7 bases from V and 10 bases from J, the junction contained 12 bases not matched to a gene. Germline-derived CDR1 and CDR2 are LNHDA and SQIVND (reference sequence). The CDR3 spells CASMGGTGGYRPQHF. The DNA for the CDR3 is TGTGCCAGTATGGGAGGGACAGGGGGATATAGACCCCAGCATTTT. The full variable domain, its missing parts supplied by reference TRBV19 and TRBJ1-5, is DGGITQSPKYLFRKEGQNVTLSCEQNLNHDAMYWYRQDPGQGLRLIYYSQIVNDFQKGDIAEGYSVSREKKESFPLTVTSAQKNPTAFYLCASMGGTGGYRPQHFGDGTRLSIL.

This clone was detected only once. This chain uses TRBV3-1 (or the pseudogene TRBV3-2) with TRBJ2-5; TRBD2 matches 8 bases. Trimming took 6 bases from V and 7 from J; bases not matched to a gene: 13. The CDR3 sequence is 15 residues long. CDR1 and CDR2 (germline): LGHDT, YNNKEL (reference sequence). CDR3 protein: CASRTGGPGRGTQYF. The CDR3 DNA reads as TGTGCCAGCAGGACGGGGGGACCCGGGAGGGGGACCCAGTACTTC.

This clone turned up a few times. The chain combines TRBV4-1 with TRBJ2-7; D is uncertain. The CDR3 has 15 amino acids. Trimming removed 0 bases at V and 3 bases at J, with 12 bases between. The germline gives CDR1 MGHRA, CDR2 YSYEKL. Here the CDR3 DNA reads TGCGCCAGCAGCCAAGATAGGAGACCCTTCTACGAGCAGTACTTC. Amino acids: CASSQDRRPFYEQYF.

V usage is TRBV6-5 and J usage is TRBJ2-7; D may be TRBD2 (6 bases). The CDR3 spans 12 residues. Between the trimmed V and J ends, which lost 6 bases and 6 bases, there was a span of 12 bases. Germline V CDR1 and CDR2: MNHEY, SVGAGI. Written as DNA, the CDR3 is TGTGCCAGCAGGATCATGCGGGGCGAGCAGTACTTC. This codes for CASRIMRGEQYF.

A remark on this clone: One end of the junction does not line up with germline, which may come from a read error. V gene TRBV7-7 combines with J gene TRBJ2-5; 10 nucleotides align to TRBD1. The germline gives CDR1 SSHAT, CDR2 FNYEAQ (reference sequence). The CDR3 contains 14 residues. CDR3 sequence reads: CASSPGTGVETQYF. CDR3 DNA: TGTGCTAGCAGCCCCGGGACAGGGGTGGAGACCCAGTACTTC.

The genes are TRBV7-3 and TRBJ2-1; 11 nucleotides align to TRBD2. The CDR3 is 15 amino acids. The V gene's germline CDR1 is SGHTA and CDR2 FQGTGA. Losses at the gene ends were 5 bases for V and 3 bases for J; bases not matched to a gene: 3. CDR3 in amino acids: CASSLAGGNYNEQFF. CDR3 coding DNA: TGTGCCAGCAGCCTAGCGGGGGGAAACTACAATGAGCAGTTCTTC. The whole variable domain, remainder taken from reference TRBV7-3 and TRBJ2-1, is GAGVSQTPSNKVTEKGKYVELRCDPISGHTALYWYRQSLGQGPEFLIYFQGTGAADDSGLPNDRFFAVRPEGSVSTLKIQRTERGDSAVYLCASSLAGGNYNEQFFGPGTRLTVL.

V usage is TRBV7-2 and J usage is TRBJ2-7; 7 nucleotides line up with TRBD1. The V gene end was trimmed by 5 bases and the J gene end by 8 bases; junction bases not matched to a gene: 9. The CDR3 spans 13 residues. Germline V gives CDR1 SGHTA, CDR2 FQGNSA. DNA for the CDR3: TGTGCCAGCAGCCCAACCTGGACAGGCAAGCAGTACTTC. It encodes CASSPTWTGKQYF.

A single count supports this clone. The rearrangement uses TRBV5-1 and TRBJ1-1; D is possibly TRBD1 (5 bases). Trimming pared 4 bases from V and 3 bases from J, leaving 13 bases between. The V gene's germline CDR1 is SGHRS and CDR2 YFSETQ. The CDR3 has 14 residues. CDR3 in DNA: TGCGCCAGCAGCAAAGGGGATACCTACACTGAAGCTTTCTTT. Residues: CASSKGDTYTEAFF.